The clone carrying this T cell receptor beta chain occurred a few times. Antigen specificity is unknown. The CDR3 covers 15 residues. CDR1 is SQVTM and CDR2 is ANQGSEA in the germline V gene. Trimming stripped 1 base from V and 6 bases from J, with 16 bases between. The record originates from a study of beta chain features in type 1 diabetes. Study outcomes and limitations: For type 1 diabetes patients, VDJ junctions showed fewer insertions and more deletions.

Since all of the isolated RNA was reverse transcribed, expressed TCRB transcripts were what got sequenced. Here immunoSEQ multiplex PCR was the method, and the copy in TCRdb shows in-frame clones only, minus some. The table has a few hundred thousand clones, about 16% seen once; the top ten hold around 0.02%. The chain joins TRBV29-1 to TRBJ1-5; tentative D call: TRBD1 (6 bases). The clonotype comes from a woman younger than 30 in good health. Sequencing was performed on naive CD4+ T cells from blood. This chain's CDR3 is CSVEGPGAGGQPQHF. The CDR3 bases are TGCAGCGTTGAAGGCCCAGGGGCAGGTGGTCAGCCCCAGCATTTT.